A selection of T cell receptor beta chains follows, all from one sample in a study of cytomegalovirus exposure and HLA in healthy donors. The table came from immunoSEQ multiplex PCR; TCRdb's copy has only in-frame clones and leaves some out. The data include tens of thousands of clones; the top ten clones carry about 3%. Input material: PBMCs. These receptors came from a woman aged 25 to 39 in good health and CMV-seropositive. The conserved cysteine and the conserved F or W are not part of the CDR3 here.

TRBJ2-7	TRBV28	ASTISGGSTSSYEQY
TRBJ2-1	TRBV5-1	ASSLEGGGSYNEQF
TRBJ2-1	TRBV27	ASSFWDRLNNEQF
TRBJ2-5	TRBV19	ASTPQRGGETQY
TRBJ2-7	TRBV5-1	ASSFDRAIYEQY
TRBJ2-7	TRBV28	ASRGTGSRKQY
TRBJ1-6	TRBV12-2	ASRFRDSNSPLH
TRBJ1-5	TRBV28	ASRSQINQPQH
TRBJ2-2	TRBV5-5	ASSRNTGELF
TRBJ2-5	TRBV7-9	ASSLVQGAETQY
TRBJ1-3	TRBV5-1	ASSSTGPRTNSGNTIY
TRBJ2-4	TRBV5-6	ASSFRASGGPNIQY
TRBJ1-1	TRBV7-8	ASSLAGVAGLGGAF
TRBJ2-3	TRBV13	ASSFPGGPRNTDTQY
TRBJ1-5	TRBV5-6	ASSLDREQPQH